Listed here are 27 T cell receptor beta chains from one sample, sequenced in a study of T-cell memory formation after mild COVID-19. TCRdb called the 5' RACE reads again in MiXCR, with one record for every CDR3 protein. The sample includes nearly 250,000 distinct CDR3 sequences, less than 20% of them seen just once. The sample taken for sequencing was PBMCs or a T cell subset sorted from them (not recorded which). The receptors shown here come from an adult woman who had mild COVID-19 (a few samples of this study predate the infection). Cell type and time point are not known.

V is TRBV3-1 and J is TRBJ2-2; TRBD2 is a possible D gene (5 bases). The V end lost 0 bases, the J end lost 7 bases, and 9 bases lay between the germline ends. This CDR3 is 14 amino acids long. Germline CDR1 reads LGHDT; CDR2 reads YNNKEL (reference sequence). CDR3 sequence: CASSQELLGGELFF. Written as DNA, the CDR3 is TGTGCCAGCAGCCAAGAGTTACTAGGCGGGGAGCTGTTTTTT.

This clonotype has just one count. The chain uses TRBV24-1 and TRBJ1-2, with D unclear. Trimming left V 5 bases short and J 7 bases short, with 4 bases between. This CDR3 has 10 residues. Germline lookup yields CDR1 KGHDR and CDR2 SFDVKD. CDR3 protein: CATSVGGYTF. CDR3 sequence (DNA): TGTGCCACCAGTGTCGGTGGCTACACCTTC.

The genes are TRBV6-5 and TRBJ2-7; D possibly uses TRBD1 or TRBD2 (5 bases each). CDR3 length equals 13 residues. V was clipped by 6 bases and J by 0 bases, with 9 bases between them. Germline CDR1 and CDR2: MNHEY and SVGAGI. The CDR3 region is CASRGTDSYEQYF. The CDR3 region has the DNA TGTGCCAGCAGGGGGACCGACTCCTACGAGCAGTACTTC.

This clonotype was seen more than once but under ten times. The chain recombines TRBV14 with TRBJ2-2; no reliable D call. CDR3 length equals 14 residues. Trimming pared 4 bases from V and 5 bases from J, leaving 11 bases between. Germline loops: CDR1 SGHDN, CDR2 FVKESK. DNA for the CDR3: TGTGCCAGCAGCCGCCAGTTGGAAACCGGGGAGCTGTTTTTT. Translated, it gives CASSRQLETGELFF.

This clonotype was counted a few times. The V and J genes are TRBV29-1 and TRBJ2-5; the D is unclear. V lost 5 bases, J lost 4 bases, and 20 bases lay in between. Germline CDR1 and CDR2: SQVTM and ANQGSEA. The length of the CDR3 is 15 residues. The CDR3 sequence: CSVSPPGLRRETQYF. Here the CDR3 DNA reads TGCAGCGTTTCACCTCCCGGGCTCAGAAGAGAGACCCAGTACTTC.

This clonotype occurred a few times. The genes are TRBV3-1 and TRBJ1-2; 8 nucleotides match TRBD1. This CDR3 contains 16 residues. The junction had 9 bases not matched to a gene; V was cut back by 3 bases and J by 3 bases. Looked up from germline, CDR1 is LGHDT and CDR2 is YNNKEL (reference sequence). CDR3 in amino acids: CASSQRQGFRDYGYTF. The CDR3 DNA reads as TGTGCCAGCAGCCAGAGACAGGGGTTTCGGGACTATGGCTACACCTTC.

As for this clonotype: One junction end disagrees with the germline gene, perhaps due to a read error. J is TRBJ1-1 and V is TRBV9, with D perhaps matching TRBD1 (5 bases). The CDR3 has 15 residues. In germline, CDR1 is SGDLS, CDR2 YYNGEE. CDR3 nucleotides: TGTGCCAGCAGCCCCCGGGCGGGGGGGAACACCGAAGCTTTCTTT. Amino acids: CASSPRAGGNTEAFF.

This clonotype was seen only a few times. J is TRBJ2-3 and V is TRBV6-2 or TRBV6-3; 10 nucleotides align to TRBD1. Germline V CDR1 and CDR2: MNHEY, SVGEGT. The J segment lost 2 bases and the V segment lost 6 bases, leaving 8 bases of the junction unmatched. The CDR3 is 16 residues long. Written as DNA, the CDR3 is TGTGCCAGCAGCCCCCGAGGACAGGGGGACACAGATACGCAGTATTTT. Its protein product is CASSPRGQGDTDTQYF.

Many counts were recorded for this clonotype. The CDR3 spells CASSYRPVFSGNTIYF. CDR3 nucleotide sequence: TGTGCCAGCAGTTACCGACCAGTTTTCTCTGGAAACACCATATATTTT. J is TRBJ1-3 and V is TRBV6-5; D is unresolved. Per germline, CDR1 MNHEY and CDR2 SVGAGI. This CDR3 has 16 residues. V lost 2 bases, J lost 0 bases, and 11 bases lay in between.

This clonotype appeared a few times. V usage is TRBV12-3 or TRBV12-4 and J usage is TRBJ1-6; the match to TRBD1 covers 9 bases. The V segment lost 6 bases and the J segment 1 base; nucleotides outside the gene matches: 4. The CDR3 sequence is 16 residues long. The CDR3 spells CASRPGTGSYNSPLHF. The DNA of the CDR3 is TGTGCCAGCAGACCCGGGACAGGGTCCTATAATTCACCCCTCCACTTT.

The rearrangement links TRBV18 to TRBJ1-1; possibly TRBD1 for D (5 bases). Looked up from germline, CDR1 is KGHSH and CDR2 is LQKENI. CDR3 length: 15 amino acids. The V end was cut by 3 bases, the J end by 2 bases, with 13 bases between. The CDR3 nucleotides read TGTGCCAGCTCACCGACCGGTGGGGGTAACACTGAAGCTTTCTTT. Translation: CASSPTGGGNTEAFF.

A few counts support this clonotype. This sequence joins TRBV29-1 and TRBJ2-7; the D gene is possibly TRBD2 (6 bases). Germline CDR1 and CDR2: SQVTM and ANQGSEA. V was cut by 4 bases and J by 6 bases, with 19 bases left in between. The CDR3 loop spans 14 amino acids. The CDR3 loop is CSVVRGRVGGEQYF. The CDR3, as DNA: TGCAGCGTTGTTAGAGGACGGGTCGGGGGCGAGCAGTACTTC.

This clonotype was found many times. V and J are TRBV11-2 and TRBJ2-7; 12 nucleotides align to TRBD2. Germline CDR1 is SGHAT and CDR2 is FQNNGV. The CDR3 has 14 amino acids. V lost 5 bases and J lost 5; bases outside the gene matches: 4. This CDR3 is CASSAGLAGNEQYF. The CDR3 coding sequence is TGTGCCAGCAGCGCCGGACTAGCGGGGAACGAGCAGTACTTC.

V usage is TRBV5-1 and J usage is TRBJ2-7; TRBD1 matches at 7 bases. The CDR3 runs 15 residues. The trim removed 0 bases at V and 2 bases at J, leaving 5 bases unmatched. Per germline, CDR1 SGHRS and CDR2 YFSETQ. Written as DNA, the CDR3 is TGCGCCAGCAGCTTGGCACCACAGGGGACCTACGAGCAGTACTTC. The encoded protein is CASSLAPQGTYEQYF. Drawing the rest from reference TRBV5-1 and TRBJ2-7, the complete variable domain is KAGVTQTPRYLIKTRGQQVTLSCSPISGHRSVSWYQQTPGQGLQFLFEYFSETQRNKGNFPGRFSGRQFSNSRSEMNVSTLELGDSALYLCASSLAPQGTYEQYFGPGTRLTVT.

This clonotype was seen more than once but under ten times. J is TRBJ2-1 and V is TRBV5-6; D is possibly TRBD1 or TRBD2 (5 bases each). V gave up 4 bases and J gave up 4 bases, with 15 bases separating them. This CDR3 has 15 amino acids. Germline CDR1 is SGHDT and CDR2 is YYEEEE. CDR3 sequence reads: CASSTRGGGYNEQFF. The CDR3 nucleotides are TGTGCCAGCAGCACACGGGGTGGGGGATACAATGAGCAGTTCTTC.

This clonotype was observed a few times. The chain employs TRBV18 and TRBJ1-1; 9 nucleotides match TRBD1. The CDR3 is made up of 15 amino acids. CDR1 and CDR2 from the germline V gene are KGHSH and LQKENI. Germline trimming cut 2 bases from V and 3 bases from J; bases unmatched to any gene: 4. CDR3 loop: CASSPSTGGYTEAFF. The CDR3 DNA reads TGTGCCAGCTCACCATCCACAGGGGGCTACACTGAAGCTTTCTTT. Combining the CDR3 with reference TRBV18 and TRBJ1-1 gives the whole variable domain NAGVMQNPRHLVRRRGQEARLRCSPMKGHSHVYWYRQLPEEGLKFMVYLQKENIIDESGMPKERFSAEFPKEGPSILRIQQVVRGDSAAYFCASSPSTGGYTEAFFGQGTRLTVV.

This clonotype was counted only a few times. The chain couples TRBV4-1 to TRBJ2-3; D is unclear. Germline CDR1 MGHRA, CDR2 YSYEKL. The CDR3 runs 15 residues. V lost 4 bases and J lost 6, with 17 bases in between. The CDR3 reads CASSPSSLLADTQYF. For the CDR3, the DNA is TGCGCCAGCAGCCCCTCCTCTCTCCTGGCCGATACGCAGTATTTT.

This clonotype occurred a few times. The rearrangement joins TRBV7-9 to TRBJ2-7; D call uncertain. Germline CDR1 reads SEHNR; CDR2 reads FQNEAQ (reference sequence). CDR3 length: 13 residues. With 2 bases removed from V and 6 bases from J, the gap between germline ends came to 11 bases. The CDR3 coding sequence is TGTGCCAGCAGCTTATCGGCCATAGGCGAGCAGTACTTC. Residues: CASSLSAIGEQYF. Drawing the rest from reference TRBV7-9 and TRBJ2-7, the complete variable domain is DTGVSQNPRHKITKRGQNVTFRCDPISEHNRLYWYRQTLGQGPEFLTYFQNEAQLEKSRLLSDRFSAERPKGSFSTLEIQRTEQGDSAMYLCASSLSAIGEQYFGPGTRLTVT.

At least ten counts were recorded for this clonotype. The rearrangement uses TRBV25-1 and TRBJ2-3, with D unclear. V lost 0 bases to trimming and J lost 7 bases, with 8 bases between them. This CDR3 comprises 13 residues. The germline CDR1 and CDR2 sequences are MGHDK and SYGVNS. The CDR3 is CASSEYVGNTQYF. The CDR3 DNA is TGTGCCAGCAGTGAATATGTGGGGAATACGCAGTATTTT. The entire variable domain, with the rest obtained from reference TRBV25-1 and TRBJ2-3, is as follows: EADIYQTPRYLVIGTGKKITLECSQTMGHDKMYWYQQDPGMELHLIHYSYGVNSTEKGDLSSESTVSRIRTEHFPLTLESARPSHTSQYLCASSEYVGNTQYFGPGTRLTVL.

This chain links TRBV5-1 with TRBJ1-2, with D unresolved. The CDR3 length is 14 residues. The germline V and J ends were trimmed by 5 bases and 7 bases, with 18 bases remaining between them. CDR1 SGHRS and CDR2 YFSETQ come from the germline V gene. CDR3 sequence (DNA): TGCGCCAGCAGTCCGGACCGGGGATCCCTTGGCTACACCTTC. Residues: CASSPDRGSLGYTF.

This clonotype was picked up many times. The CDR3 spells CSVPGTSSPRETQYF. DNA for the CDR3: TGCAGCGTCCCTGGGACTAGCAGCCCTAGGGAGACCCAGTACTTC. The chain uses TRBV29-1 and TRBJ2-5, with TRBD2 matching 9 bases. The CDR3 runs to 15 residues. From germline, CDR1 is SQVTM and CDR2 ANQGSEA. V shed 6 bases, J shed 5 bases, and the junction held 13 bases outside the gene matches.

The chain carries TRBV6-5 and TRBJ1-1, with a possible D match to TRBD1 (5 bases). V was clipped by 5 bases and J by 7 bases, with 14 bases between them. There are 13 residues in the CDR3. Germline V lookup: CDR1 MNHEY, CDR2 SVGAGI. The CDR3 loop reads CASSNFFGGEAFF. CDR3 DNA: TGTGCCAGCAGTAACTTCTTCGGGGGTGAAGCTTTCTTT.

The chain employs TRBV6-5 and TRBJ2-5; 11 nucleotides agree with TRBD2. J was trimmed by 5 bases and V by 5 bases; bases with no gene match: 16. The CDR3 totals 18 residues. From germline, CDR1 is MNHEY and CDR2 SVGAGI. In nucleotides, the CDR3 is TGTGCCAGCAGTCCCCACATGCAACTAGCGGGGGTATGGGAGACCCAGTACTTC. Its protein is CASSPHMQLAGVWETQYF.

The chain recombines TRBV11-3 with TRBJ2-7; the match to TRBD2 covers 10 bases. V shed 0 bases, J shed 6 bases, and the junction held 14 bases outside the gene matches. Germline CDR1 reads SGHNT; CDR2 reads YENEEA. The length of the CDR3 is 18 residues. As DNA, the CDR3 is TGTGCCAGCAGCTTAGAACGACTAGCGGGCGCCGGTAGTGGCGAGCAGTACTTC. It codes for CASSLERLAGAGSGEQYF.

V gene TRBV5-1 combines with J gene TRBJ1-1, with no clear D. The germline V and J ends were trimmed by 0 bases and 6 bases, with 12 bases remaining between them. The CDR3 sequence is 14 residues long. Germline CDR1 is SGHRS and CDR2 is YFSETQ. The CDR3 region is CASSLVWSVAEAFF. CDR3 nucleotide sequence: TGCGCCAGCAGCTTGGTCTGGTCGGTGGCTGAAGCTTTCTTT.

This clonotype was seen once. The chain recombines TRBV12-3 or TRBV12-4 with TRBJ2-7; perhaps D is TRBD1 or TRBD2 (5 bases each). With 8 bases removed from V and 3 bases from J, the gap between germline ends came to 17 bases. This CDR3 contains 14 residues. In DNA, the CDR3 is TGTGCCAGCGCCTACCTAGGGACCCTCTACGAGCAGTACTTC. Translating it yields CASAYLGTLYEQYF.

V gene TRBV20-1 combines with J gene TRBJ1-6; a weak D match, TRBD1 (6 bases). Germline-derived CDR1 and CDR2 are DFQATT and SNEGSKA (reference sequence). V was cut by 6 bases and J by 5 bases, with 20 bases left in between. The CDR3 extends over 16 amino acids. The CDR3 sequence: CSATTHRDSDNSPLHF. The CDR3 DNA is TGCAGTGCAACTACCCACAGGGACTCTGATAATTCACCCCTCCACTTT.